Reported below is one T cell receptor beta chain. This record belongs to a study of blood T cells in healthy people across ages. Study information: Template switching retrieved approximately one barcoded beta molecule for each two T cells.

V was shortened by 6 bases and J by 0 bases, with 19 bases between the two germline ends. This CDR3 comprises 17 residues. Germline values: CDR1 MNHNS, CDR2 SASEGT. The second PCR ran roughly 6 to 11 cycles with a sample-barcoded 5' primer and J-beta primers. One entry per CDR3 protein, called by TCRdb with MiXCR from the 5' RACE reads. The table has about 760,000 distinct CDR3 sequences, around three fifths seen once. Sequences were obtained from blood. The rearrangement links TRBV6-1 to TRBJ2-3, with D tentatively TRBD1 (6 bases). This TCR derives from a man aged 35 to 55 in good health. In nucleotides, the CDR3 is TGTGCCAGCAGCGCAACAGGGTACAAGGTTAGCACAGATACGCAGTATTTT. It is translated as CASSATGYKVSTDTQYF.